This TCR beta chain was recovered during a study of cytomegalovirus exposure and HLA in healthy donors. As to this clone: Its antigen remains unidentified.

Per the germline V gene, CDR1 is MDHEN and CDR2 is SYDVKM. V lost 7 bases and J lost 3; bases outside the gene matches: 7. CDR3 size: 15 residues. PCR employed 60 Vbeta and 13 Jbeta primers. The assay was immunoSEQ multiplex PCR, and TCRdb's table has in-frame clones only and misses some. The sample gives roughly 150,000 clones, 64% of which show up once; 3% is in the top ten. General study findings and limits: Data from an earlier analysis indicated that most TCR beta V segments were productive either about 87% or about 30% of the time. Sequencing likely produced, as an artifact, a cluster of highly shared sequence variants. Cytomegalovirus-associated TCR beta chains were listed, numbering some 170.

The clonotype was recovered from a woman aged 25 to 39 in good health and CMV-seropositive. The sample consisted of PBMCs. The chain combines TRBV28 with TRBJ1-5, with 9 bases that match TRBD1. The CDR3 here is CASINRDRVNQPQHF. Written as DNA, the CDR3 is TGTGCCAGCATCAACCGGGACAGGGTCAATCAGCCCCAGCATTTT. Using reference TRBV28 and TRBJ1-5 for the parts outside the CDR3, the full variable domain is DVKVTQSSRYLVKRTGEKVFLECVQDMDHENMFWYRQDPGLGLRLIYFSYDVKMKEKGDIPEGYSVSREKKERFSLILESASTNQTSMYLCASINRDRVNQPQHFGDGTRLSIL.